Listed here are 9 T cell receptor beta chains from one sample, sequenced in a study of blood T cell repertoires in COVID-19 (dated by TCRdb to about 2020). The library came from the immunoSEQ multiplex PCR assay. TCRdb retrieved this table from immuneACCESS and kept in-frame rearrangements only. Not all clones are present; in checked studies, unresolved V genes account for under half, and no reason is known for the remainder. The sample table contains about 270,000 clones; only one count was recorded for 90% of them. The biggest ten clones account for about 4% of the sample. Sample: PBMCs or T cells enriched from blood (not recorded which). The receptor set was obtained from a woman under 40 with acute COVID-19.

This clone was observed a few times. CDR3 bases: TGTGCCAGCAGCCGGAACAGGGTCCTAGTCGACGAGCAGTACTTC. Its protein is CASSRNRVLVDEQYF. The chain joins TRBV3-1 (or the pseudogene TRBV3-2) to TRBJ2-7; D might be TRBD1 (6 bases). Germline assignment: CDR1 LGHDT and CDR2 YNNKEL (reference sequence). The CDR3 totals 15 residues. V shed 4 bases and J shed 5 bases, with 18 bases lying between them.

The chain links TRBV6-2 or TRBV6-3 to TRBJ2-3, with TRBD2 matching over 9 bases. The CDR3 is made up of 16 amino acids. Per the germline V gene, CDR1 is MNHEY and CDR2 is SVGEGT. Trimming removed 5 bases from V and 4 bases from J; junction bases left unmatched: 10. The CDR3 loop is CASSKWDSGSPDTQYF. Written as DNA, the CDR3 is TGTGCCAGCAGTAAGTGGGATAGCGGGAGCCCAGATACGCAGTATTTT.

This chain joins TRBV2 and TRBJ1-2; D is unresolved. Trimming removed 4 bases at V and 8 bases at J, with 11 bases between. The germline V gene has CDR1 SNHLY and CDR2 FYNNEI. This CDR3 spans 12 amino acids. CDR3 amino acids: CASSVFRMGYTF. CDR3 in DNA: TGTGCCAGCAGTGTTTTCAGGATGGGCTACACCTTC. The full variable domain, completed using reference TRBV2 and TRBJ1-2, is EPEVTQTPSHQVTQMGQEVILRCVPISNHLYFYWYRQILGQKVEFLVSFYNNEISEKSEIFDDQFSVERPDGSNFTLKIRSTKLEDSAMYFCASSVFRMGYTFGSGTRLTVV.

The chain couples TRBV28 to TRBJ2-2; the D gene is possibly TRBD1 (5 bases). CDR1 MDHEN and CDR2 SYDVKM come from the germline V gene. V was cut by 6 bases and J by 2 bases, with 7 bases left in between. There are 13 residues in the CDR3. CDR3 amino acids: CASSRVNTGELFF. In DNA form, the CDR3 reads TGTGCCAGCAGCAGGGTAAACACCGGGGAGCTGTTTTTT.

CDR3 loop: CASSQLAGGDEQFF. As DNA, the CDR3 is TGTGCCAGCAGCCAACTAGCGGGGGGGGATGAGCAGTTCTTC. The chain joins TRBV3-1 (or the pseudogene TRBV3-2) to TRBJ2-1; 12 bases match TRBD2. The trim removed 2 bases at V and 8 bases at J, leaving 1 base unmatched. CDR3 size: 14 residues. Germline V gives CDR1 LGHDT, CDR2 YNNKEL (reference sequence).

This clone turned up a few times. This chain links TRBV19 with TRBJ2-3, with 7 bases aligning to TRBD1. Germline CDR1 LNHDA, CDR2 SQIVND (reference sequence). After removal of 7 bases from V and 0 bases from J, the junction contained 7 bases not matched to a gene. This CDR3 is 15 amino acids long. CDR3 protein: CASTATGRSTDTQYF. In nucleotides, the CDR3 is TGTGCCAGTACCGCGACAGGGCGCAGCACAGATACGCAGTATTTT.

The rearrangement joins TRBV19 to TRBJ2-1, with 10 bases lining up with TRBD2. There are 15 residues in the CDR3. Germline trimming cut 4 bases from V and 5 bases from J; bases unmatched to any gene: 5. Germline CDR1 LNHDA, CDR2 SQIVND (reference sequence). The CDR3 region has the DNA TGTGCCAGTAGTACCCTAGCGGGAGTGGACAATGAGCAGTTCTTC. This encodes CASSTLAGVDNEQFF. The entire variable domain, with the rest obtained from reference TRBV19 and TRBJ2-1, is as follows: DGGITQSPKYLFRKEGQNVTLSCEQNLNHDAMYWYRQDPGQGLRLIYYSQIVNDFQKGDIAEGYSVSREKKESFPLTVTSAQKNPTAFYLCASSTLAGVDNEQFFGPGTRLTVL.

This rearrangement joins TRBV6-5 to TRBJ2-7; 8 nucleotides line up with TRBD1. Germline V CDR1 and CDR2: MNHEY, SVGAGI. V dropped 8 bases and J dropped 7; count of bases not matched to a gene: 10. The CDR3 sequence is 13 residues long. CDR3 in amino acids: CASRPAGGIEQYF. The CDR3 DNA reads as TGTGCCAGCCGACCGGCAGGGGGCATAGAGCAGTACTTC.

The chain is built from TRBV28 and TRBJ1-5, with 7 positions matching TRBD1. This CDR3 spans 17 amino acids. Germline CDR1 reads MDHEN; CDR2 reads SYDVKM. The trim removed 6 bases at V and 1 base at J, leaving 12 bases unmatched. The CDR3 is CASRQTGLRSSNQPQHF. CDR3 coding DNA: TGTGCCAGCAGACAGACAGGGTTGCGTTCAAGCAATCAGCCCCAGCATTTT.